This T cell receptor (beta chain) is drawn from a study of blood T cell repertoires in COVID-19. Study-level background: Samples came from the United States, Italy and Spain, spanning acute and convalescent COVID-19. Nucleic acid was either cDNA or gDNA, and it came from T cells, B-cell-depleted T cells, or PBMCs.

Authors' data handling: Quantification of nucleated cells was approximated via reference gene primer amplification. TCRdb keeps only in-frame clones here, not all; method: immunoSEQ multiplex PCR. V, J and clone size were drawn from that table, and D and trimming were deduced from the DNA. The repertoire includes about 33,000 clones, around 85% of them detected once, and roughly 7% sits in the top ten. This clone showed up just a few times. Germline V gene data show CDR1 as SEHNR and CDR2 as FQNEAQ (reference sequence). The length of the CDR3 is 13 residues. Deletions cut 6 bases from V and 5 bases from J, with 11 bases between.

The sequencing sample was made of peripheral blood. J is TRBJ1-5 and V is TRBV7-9, with unresolved D. The source is a human donor in a cohort sampled during active COVID-19. For the CDR3, the DNA is TGTGCCAGCAGTCCCGCGCGAGATCAGCCCCAGCATTTT. This sequence encodes CASSPARDQPQHF.